Each of the 3 T cell receptor beta chains below was sequenced from the same sample in a study of CD8 T cells in Susac syndrome. It was with random hexamers that 0.5 to 1 ug RNA was reverse transcribed. TCRdb ran MiXCR on the immunoSEQ multiplex PCR reads and lists one entry per CDR3 protein. The sample has 84,000 or so distinct CDR3 sequences; 95% are singletons. Sample: CD8+ T cells from PBMCs. These receptors came from a human donor with Susac syndrome.

V gene TRBV20-1 combines with J gene TRBJ2-1, with D possibly being TRBD1 or TRBD2 (5 bases each). Trimming removed 0 bases at V and 8 bases at J, with 14 bases between. The length of the CDR3 is 14 residues. The germline CDR1 and CDR2 sequences are DFQATT and SNEGSKA (reference sequence). The CDR3 loop reads CSARDFRDLDEQFF. The CDR3, as DNA: TGCAGTGCTAGAGACTTCAGGGACCTGGATGAGCAGTTCTTC.

The gene calls are TRBV7-8 and TRBJ2-7; 10 positions match TRBD2. Germline V lookup: CDR1 SGHVS, CDR2 FQNEAQ. Trimming removed 5 bases from V and 3 bases from J; junction bases left unmatched: 10. The CDR3 has 16 residues. Written as DNA, the CDR3 is TGTGCCAGCAGCCCAAGGACTAGCGGCATTTACTACGAGCAGTACTTC. Its translation is CASSPRTSGIYYEQYF.

The chain is built from TRBV20-1 and TRBJ1-5, with 8 bases matching TRBD1. V shed 0 bases and J 3 bases; nucleotides not matched to a gene: 4. Germline V gives CDR1 DFQATT, CDR2 SNEGSKA (reference sequence). This CDR3 contains 15 residues. The CDR3 coding sequence is TGCAGTGCTAGAGACCTGGACAGGGCCAATCAGCCCCAGCATTTT. Translation gives CSARDLDRANQPQHF.